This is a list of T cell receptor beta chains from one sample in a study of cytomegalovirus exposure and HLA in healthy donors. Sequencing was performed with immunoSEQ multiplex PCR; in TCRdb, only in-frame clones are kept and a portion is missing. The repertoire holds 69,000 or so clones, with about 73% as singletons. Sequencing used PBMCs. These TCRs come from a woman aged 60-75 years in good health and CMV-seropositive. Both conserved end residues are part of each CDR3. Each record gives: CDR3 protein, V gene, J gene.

CASRYDRGGEETQYF	TRBV5-1	TRBJ2-5
CASSIRGLNQPQHF	TRBV19	TRBJ1-5
CASSLAGGMSYNEQFF	TRBV5-4	TRBJ2-1
CASSPGQLNEKLFF	TRBV2	TRBJ1-4
CASSATRVEGTEAFF	TRBV7-9	TRBJ1-1
CASHLAGGNGGELFF	TRBV6-5	TRBJ2-2
CASSQDQRTGLDGYTF	TRBV4-1	TRBJ1-2
CASSPGQGGFFEQYF	TRBV7-2	TRBJ2-7
CASSRTGTGRNEKLFF	TRBV5-1	TRBJ1-4
CASSERGVWDTQYF	TRBV2	TRBJ2-3
CASSFGDRAYNEQFF	TRBV7-9	TRBJ2-1
CASSPRSAGNTEAFF	TRBV6-5	TRBJ1-1
CAWSVQGSSGANVLTF	TRBV30	TRBJ2-6
CASSKSGTANYGYTF	TRBV19	TRBJ1-2
CASSELDRGYTYGYTF	TRBV2	TRBJ1-2
CAISGGLDRSNYGYTF	TRBV10-3	TRBJ1-2
CASYLTGGEETQYF	TRBV2	TRBJ2-5
CASSSTANTEAFF	TRBV5-1	TRBJ1-1
CASSKGQGLNTEAFF	TRBV6-5	TRBJ1-1
CASSGGQRNQPQHF	TRBV7-9	TRBJ1-5
CASSYSSSGRYNEQFF	TRBV6-5	TRBJ2-1
CAWSVATVNTGELFF	TRBV30	TRBJ2-2
CAISGTLGSYNEQFF	TRBV10-3	TRBJ2-1
CASSHRDSYNSPLHF	TRBV7-6	TRBJ1-6
CASTQTDFYEQYF	TRBV6-1	TRBJ2-7
CASTGAGGTGELFF	TRBV6-6	TRBJ2-2
CASSLGLNNQPQHF	TRBV4-1	TRBJ1-5
CASSGDRVGANVLTF	TRBV5-4	TRBJ2-6
CASTGGKRTYEQYF	TRBV2	TRBJ2-7
CASSLSRETQYF	TRBV11-2	TRBJ2-5
CASSPEQGSNQPQHF	TRBV19	TRBJ1-5
CAWEPPGGRTSEAFF	TRBV30	TRBJ1-1
CASSLAGGPYEQYF	TRBV27	TRBJ2-7
CASSVAPSGGTDTQYF	TRBV9	TRBJ2-3
CASNQWGDTEAFF	TRBV5-5	TRBJ1-1
CATSRGTASSYEQYF	TRBV15	TRBJ2-7
CASSPATRGPQHF	TRBV27	TRBJ1-5
CAWNRDPGGQPQHF	TRBV30	TRBJ1-5
CASSLGTANTEAFF	TRBV18	TRBJ1-1
CAWSYGGTDTQYF	TRBV30	TRBJ2-3
CATGLTYNTEAFF	TRBV7-2	TRBJ1-1
CASSLGQGVYGYTF	TRBV7-2	TRBJ1-2